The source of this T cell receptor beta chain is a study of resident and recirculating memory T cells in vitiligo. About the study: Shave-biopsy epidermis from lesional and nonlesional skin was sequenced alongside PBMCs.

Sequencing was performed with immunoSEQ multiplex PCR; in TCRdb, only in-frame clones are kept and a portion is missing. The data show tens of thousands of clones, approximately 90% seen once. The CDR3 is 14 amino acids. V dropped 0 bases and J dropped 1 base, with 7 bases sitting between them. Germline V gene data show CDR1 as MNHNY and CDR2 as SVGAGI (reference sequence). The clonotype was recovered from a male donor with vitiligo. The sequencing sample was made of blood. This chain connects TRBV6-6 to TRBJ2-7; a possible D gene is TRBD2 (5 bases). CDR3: CASSYSGESYEQYF. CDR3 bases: TGTGCCAGCAGTTACTCCGGGGAATCCTACGAGCAGTACTTC.